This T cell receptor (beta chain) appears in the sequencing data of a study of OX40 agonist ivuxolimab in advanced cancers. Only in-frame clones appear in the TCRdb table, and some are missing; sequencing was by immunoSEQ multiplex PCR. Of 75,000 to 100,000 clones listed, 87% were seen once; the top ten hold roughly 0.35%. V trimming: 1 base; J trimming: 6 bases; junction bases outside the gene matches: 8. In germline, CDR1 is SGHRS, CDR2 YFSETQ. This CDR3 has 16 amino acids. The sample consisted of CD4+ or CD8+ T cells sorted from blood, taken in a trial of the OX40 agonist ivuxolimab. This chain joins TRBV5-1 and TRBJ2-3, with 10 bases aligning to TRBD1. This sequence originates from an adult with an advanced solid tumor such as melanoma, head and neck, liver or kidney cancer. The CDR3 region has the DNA TGCGCCAGCAGCTTGTTTGGGACAGGGGACTGGGATACGCAGTATTTT. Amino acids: CASSLFGTGDWDTQYF.